A single sample is the source of the 17 T cell receptor beta chains below, sequenced in a study of cytomegalovirus exposure and HLA in healthy donors (dated by TCRdb to 2016 to 2017). Libraries were made using the immunoSEQ multiplex PCR assay. A mixture of 60 forward primers for TCR Vbeta segments and 13 reverse primers for TCR Jbeta segments was used in the multiplex PCR. In its TCRdb copy, this immuneACCESS table keeps in-frame sequences only and misses some clones. Where compared with another copy, unresolved V genes explain less than half of these, and the others have no known cause. In all, the sample holds fewer than 75,000 clones, and 60% to 75% of those were seen once. The ten largest make up around an eighth of the sample. The sample taken for sequencing was PBMCs. The receptors shown here come from a man aged 65-85 years in good health and CMV-seronegative.

The V call is TRBV5-1, the J call TRBJ2-3; 10 bases map to TRBD2. The CDR3 length is 17 residues. Germline assignment: CDR1 SGHRS and CDR2 YFSETQ. The V segment lost 0 bases and the J segment 1 base; nucleotides outside the gene matches: 5. This CDR3 is CASSLGPTSGGTDTQYF. As DNA, the CDR3 is TGCGCCAGCAGCTTGGGTCCCACTAGCGGGGGCACAGATACGCAGTATTTT.

J is TRBJ2-1 and V is TRBV6-5, with 11 bases fitting TRBD2. Germline trimming cut 8 bases from V and 5 bases from J; bases unmatched to any gene: 2. Germline loops: CDR1 MNHEY, CDR2 SVGAGI. The CDR3 loop spans 13 amino acids. The CDR3 sequence is CASGTSGHNEQFF. The CDR3 DNA reads TGTGCCAGCGGGACTAGCGGTCACAATGAGCAGTTCTTC.

The J gene is TRBJ2-5, the V gene TRBV7-9; D is undetermined. Germline V gives CDR1 SEHNR, CDR2 FQNEAQ (reference sequence). The ends were cut back, 5 bases at V and 6 bases at J, with 13 bases in the middle. This CDR3 contains 13 residues. The CDR3 loop reads CASSQQISKTQYF. CDR3 in DNA: TGTGCCAGCAGCCAACAGATTTCAAAGACCCAGTACTTC.

In this sample, this clone turned up many times. J is TRBJ2-7 and V is TRBV27; TRBD2 aligns across 7 bases. There are 15 residues in the CDR3. Germline V gene sequence: CDR1 MNHEY, CDR2 SMNVEV (reference sequence). After removal of 3 bases from V and 3 bases from J, the junction contained 8 bases not matched to a gene. For the CDR3, the DNA is TGTGCCAGCAGTTTGGGAGGGTCCGCCGTCTACGAGCAGTACTTC. Protein: CASSLGGSAVYEQYF.

This clone was observed a single time. The chain couples TRBV7-9 to TRBJ1-5; D not certain. The CDR3 consists of 13 residues. V lost 5 bases and J 8 bases, leaving 13 bases between the germline ends. Germline values: CDR1 SEHNR, CDR2 FQNEAQ (reference sequence). The CDR3 sequence: CASSRVPSEPQHF. The CDR3 nucleotides read TGTGCCAGCAGCCGGGTCCCATCCGAGCCCCAGCATTTT.

This clone was observed a single time. The chain recombines TRBV7-2 with TRBJ1-4; the D gene is possibly TRBD1 (5 bases). Germline values: CDR1 SGHTA, CDR2 FQGNSA. The CDR3 length is 15 residues. V lost 5 bases and J lost 8, with 18 bases in between. The CDR3: CASSRGGLRSEKLFF. CDR3 nucleotide sequence: TGTGCCAGCAGCCGGGGGGGTTTGAGATCCGAAAAACTGTTTTTT.

The V call is TRBV6-6, the J call TRBJ2-1, with a possible D match to TRBD2 (5 bases). V was pared by 0 bases and J by 8 bases, with 11 bases between. CDR3 size: 14 residues. Germline assignment: CDR1 MNHNY and CDR2 SVGAGI (reference sequence). The CDR3 spells CASSYSERPDEQFF. The CDR3, as DNA: TGTGCCAGCAGTTACTCGGAGCGGCCTGATGAGCAGTTCTTC.

This chain joins TRBV19 and TRBJ2-3, with TRBD2 identical over 9 bases. The CDR3 loop spans 17 amino acids. Trimming at V came to 6 bases and at J to 0 bases, leaving 10 bases not matched to a gene. CDR1 is LNHDA and CDR2 is SQIVND in the germline V gene (reference sequence). The CDR3 loop is CASSPAGLAFSTDTQYF. CDR3 coding DNA: TGTGCCAGTAGCCCCGCGGGACTAGCTTTTAGCACAGATACGCAGTATTTT.

The chain's CDR3 is CASSQRGTGLYEQYF. Written as DNA, the CDR3 is TGTGCCAGCAGCCAGAGAGGGACAGGGCTATACGAGCAGTACTTC. The rearrangement links TRBV14 to TRBJ2-7; 9 bases agree with TRBD1. J gave up 4 bases and V 3 bases, and 7 bases lay outside the gene matches. This CDR3 spans 15 amino acids. The V gene's germline CDR1 is SGHDN and CDR2 FVKESK. The whole variable domain, filled in from reference TRBV14 and TRBJ2-7, reads EAGVTQFPSHSVIEKGQTVTLRCDPISGHDNLYWYRRVMGKEIKFLLHFVKESKQDESGMPNNRFLAERTGGTYSTLKVQPAELEDSGVYFCASSQRGTGLYEQYFGPGTRLTVT.

The chain combines TRBV27 with TRBJ2-3; TRBD2 matches at 7 bases. Germline trimming cut 5 bases from V and 0 bases from J; bases unmatched to any gene: 5. Germline assignment: CDR1 MNHEY and CDR2 SMNVEV (reference sequence). The CDR3 consists of 15 residues. This CDR3 is CASSPTGGSTDTQYF. The CDR3 DNA reads TGTGCCAGCAGTCCCACCGGGGGGAGCACAGATACGCAGTATTTT.

V is TRBV7-2 and J is TRBJ2-5, with 10 bases identical to TRBD2. The DNA end is more similar to TRBJ2-7, so the J call may be wrong. The CDR3 consists of 15 residues. The V gene's germline CDR1 is SGHTA and CDR2 FQGNSA. The CDR3 spells CASSLGTSGTYEQYF. The CDR3 DNA reads as TGTGCCAGCAGCTTAGGGACTAGCGGTACCTACGAGCAGTACTTC.

This CDR3 is CATRPQGAIGELFF. CDR3 nucleotides: TGTGCCACCAGGCCCCAGGGGGCAATCGGGGAGCTGTTTTTT. V gene TRBV19 combines with J gene TRBJ2-2, with 8 bases fitting TRBD1. V dropped 10 bases and J dropped 7; count of bases not matched to a gene: 11. The CDR3 is 14 amino acids. The germline gives CDR1 LNHDA, CDR2 SQIVND (reference sequence).

This chain joins TRBV10-3 and TRBJ2-1; 7 positions agree with TRBD2. The germline V gene has CDR1 ENHRY and CDR2 SYGVKD. V lost 8 bases to trimming and J lost 3 bases; unmatched junction nucleotides: 10. The CDR3 totals 15 residues. CDR3 in amino acids: CAISERENFYNEQFF. The DNA for the CDR3 is TGTGCCATCTCGGAGCGGGAAAACTTCTACAATGAGCAGTTCTTC.

The gene calls are TRBV10-3 and TRBJ2-5, with 9 bases lining up with TRBD2. Matching the DNA end better, TRBJ2-7 makes the J call doubtful. Germline assignment: CDR1 ENHRY and CDR2 SYGVKD. This CDR3 has 16 amino acids. The CDR3 DNA reads TGTGCCATCAGTGAGCGACGACTAGCGGATTCCTACGAGCAGTACTTC. Translated: CAISERRLADSYEQYF.

The chain has TRBV19 and TRBJ1-1; no firm D call. Germline V lookup: CDR1 LNHDA, CDR2 SQIVND (reference sequence). The CDR3 consists of 14 residues. With 7 bases removed from V and 1 base from J, the gap between germline ends came to 13 bases. CDR3 bases: TGTGCCAGTATGGGAGGGTGGACGAACACTGAAGCTTTCTTT. Translating gives CASMGGWTNTEAFF.

Concerning this clone itself: At the DNA level, this CDR3 is encoded by other sequences in the same sample as well. The rearrangement joins TRBV2 to TRBJ2-7, with D possibly being TRBD1 (6 bases). Trimming took 4 bases from V and 10 from J, leaving 26 bases between them. The CDR3 extends over 16 amino acids. Germline values: CDR1 SNHLY, CDR2 FYNNEI. CDR3 bases: TGTGCCAGCAGTGTATTACCGGGACAAGACATAGGCGAACAGTACTTC. It specifies CASSVLPGQDIGEQYF.

The V call is TRBV9, the J call TRBJ2-5, with 9 bases that match TRBD1. Losses at the gene ends were 3 bases for V and 6 bases for J; bases not matched to a gene: 9. The CDR3 is made up of 15 amino acids. CDR1 SGDLS and CDR2 YYNGEE come from the germline V gene. The CDR3 is CASSGTGGRSKTQYF. For the CDR3, the DNA is TGTGCCAGCAGCGGAACAGGGGGCCGAAGTAAGACCCAGTACTTC. The variable domain in full, completed from reference TRBV9 and TRBJ2-5, reads DSGVTQTPKHLITATGQRVTLRCSPRSGDLSVYWYQQSLDQGLQFLIQYYNGEERAKGNILERFSAQQFPDLHSELNLSSLELGDSALYFCASSGTGGRSKTQYFGPGTRLLVL.